The source of this T cell receptor (beta chain) is a study of shared clonotypes between healthy human individuals. This CDR3 region has 16 residues. CDR1 and CDR2 (germline): SGHNT, YYREEE (reference sequence). J lost 0 bases, V lost 2 bases, and 2 bases had no gene match. Only in-frame clones appear in the TCRdb table, and some are missing; sequencing was by immunoSEQ multiplex PCR. The profile shows about 1.5 million clones, approximately 96% of them singletons. The sample was naive CD4+ T cells sorted from blood. The subset was: CD45RA+ positively selected. The chain has TRBV5-4 and TRBJ2-4, with 10 bases fitting TRBD1. This TCR derives from a man between 25 and 39 years old in good health. The CDR3 protein is CASSFDRGRAKNIQYF. The CDR3 bases are TGTGCCAGCAGCTTCGACAGGGGGCGAGCCAAAAACATTCAGTACTTC.